These 26 T cell receptor beta chains came from one sample sequenced in a study of blood T cell repertoires in COVID-19. Clones were read by immunoSEQ multiplex PCR, and TCRdb kept only the in-frame ones, dropping some. The sample contains over 100,000 clones, around 86% of which appear only once. What was sequenced was peripheral blood. These receptors came from a man in his 70s with acute or convalescent COVID-19.

CDR3 bases: TGTGCCAGCAGCCAATATGCTCCGGGACTAGCGGGAGGCCGGAGCTCCTACAATGAGCAGTTCTTC. Amino acid sequence: CASSQYAPGLAGGRSSYNEQFF. The V and J genes are TRBV3-1 (or the pseudogene TRBV3-2) and TRBJ2-1, with 15 bases fitting TRBD2. Germline V lookup: CDR1 LGHDT, CDR2 YNNKEL (reference sequence). CDR3 size: 22 residues. The trim removed 2 bases at V and 0 bases at J, leaving 14 bases unmatched.

The V gene is TRBV15, the J gene TRBJ1-1; no clear D. CDR1 and CDR2 from the germline V gene are LNHNV and YYDKDF (reference sequence). This CDR3 region has 14 residues. V lost 0 bases, J lost 4 bases, and 9 bases lay in between. CDR3: CATSRDGGGTEAFF. CDR3 bases: TGTGCCACCAGCAGAGATGGAGGAGGCACTGAAGCTTTCTTT.

The gene calls are TRBV28 and TRBJ1-2, with D hard to call. Germline CDR1 and CDR2: MDHEN and SYDVKM. V lost 5 bases to trimming and J lost 4 bases, with 14 bases between them. The CDR3 loop spans 14 amino acids. The CDR3 region is CASSDAGSAYGYTF. The CDR3 nucleotides are TGTGCCAGCAGTGATGCCGGGAGTGCCTATGGCTACACCTTC.

V gene TRBV27 combines with J gene TRBJ2-1; TRBD1 agrees at 8 bases. Germline CDR1 MNHEY, CDR2 SMNVEV (reference sequence). CDR3 length: 16 residues. The junction had 11 bases not matched to a gene; V was cut back by 0 bases and J by 10 bases. CDR3 protein: CASSLSRTGWTVEQFF. Written as DNA, the CDR3 is TGTGCCAGCAGTTTATCGCGGACAGGGTGGACGGTCGAGCAGTTCTTC.

V usage is TRBV20-1 and J usage is TRBJ2-1; D remains ambiguous. V lost 4 bases and J 6 bases, leaving 4 bases between the germline ends. The CDR3 runs 10 residues. CDR1 DFQATT and CDR2 SNEGSKA come from the germline V gene (reference sequence). The CDR3 sequence: CSATLNEQFF. The CDR3 nucleotides read TGCAGTGCTACCCTCAATGAGCAGTTCTTC.

The chain uses TRBV7-8 and TRBJ1-1; unclear D gene. Germline-derived CDR1 and CDR2 are SGHVS and FQNEAQ. This CDR3 spans 14 amino acids. V was cut by 2 bases and J by 0 bases, with 7 bases left in between. The CDR3 here is CASSLQSMNTEAFF. The DNA of the CDR3 is TGTGCCAGCAGCTTACAAAGCATGAACACTGAAGCTTTCTTT.

The CDR3 protein is CASSPTGILYGYTF. The CDR3 nucleotides read TGTGCCAGCAGCCCGACAGGGATACTCTATGGCTACACCTTC. The chain links TRBV28 to TRBJ1-2; 7 positions agree with TRBD1. Trimming at V came to 6 bases and at J to 4 bases, leaving 8 bases not matched to a gene. The CDR3 spans 14 residues. Germline V lookup: CDR1 MDHEN, CDR2 SYDVKM.

This clone was detected only a few times. The chain links TRBV3-1 (or the pseudogene TRBV3-2) to TRBJ2-2; D is unresolved. The ends were cut back, 5 bases at V and 2 bases at J, with 3 bases in the middle. Germline V gene lookup returns CDR1 LGHDT and CDR2 YNNKEL (reference sequence). This CDR3 is built from 12 residues. This chain's CDR3 is CASSLNTGELFF. As DNA, the CDR3 is TGTGCCAGCAGCTTAAACACCGGGGAGCTGTTTTTT.

This sequence joins TRBV6-1 and TRBJ1-5; 7 bases align to TRBD1. The V and J ends lost 2 bases and 0 bases, in that order; junction bases with no gene match: 7. This CDR3 is built from 17 residues. Germline loops: CDR1 MNHNS, CDR2 SASEGT. The CDR3 coding sequence is TGTGCCAGCAGTGAATTTGACAGGGTGTATAGCAATCAGCCCCAGCATTTT. Residues: CASSEFDRVYSNQPQHF.

The chain is built from TRBV5-1 and TRBJ2-3; D possibly corresponds to TRBD1 (6 bases). CDR3 length: 14 amino acids. Germline CDR1 SGHRS, CDR2 YFSETQ. Trimming pared 3 bases from V and 3 bases from J, leaving 11 bases between. The CDR3, as DNA: TGCGCCAGCAGCTCTCGGGACACAACAGATACGCAGTATTTT. As protein: CASSSRDTTDTQYF.

The V gene is TRBV9, the J gene TRBJ1-6, with D possibly being TRBD1 (6 bases). CDR1 is SGDLS and CDR2 is YYNGEE in the germline V gene. The CDR3 loop spans 15 amino acids. Trimming took 1 base from V and 7 from J, leaving 12 bases between them. The CDR3 reads CASSVSGGQNSPLHF. CDR3 nucleotides: TGTGCCAGCAGCGTATCCGGGGGGCAAAATTCACCCCTCCACTTT.

This chain links TRBV6-6 with TRBJ2-3, with 8 bases aligning to TRBD1. CDR1 MNHNY and CDR2 SVGAGI come from the germline V gene (reference sequence). Unmatched junction bases numbered 0, after V lost 0 bases and J lost 1 base. The CDR3 has 15 amino acids. In DNA form, the CDR3 reads TGTGCCAGCAGTTACTCGGGACAGGGCACAGATACGCAGTATTTT. Translating gives CASSYSGQGTDTQYF.

The chain joins TRBV3-1 (or the pseudogene TRBV3-2) to TRBJ1-1, with a possible D match to TRBD1 (5 bases). This CDR3 is built from 15 residues. V lost 3 bases and J 2 bases, leaving 13 bases between the germline ends. CDR1 LGHDT and CDR2 YNNKEL come from the germline V gene (reference sequence). CDR3 amino acids: CASSHTWQGNTEAFF. The CDR3 bases are TGTGCCAGCAGCCACACCTGGCAGGGTAACACTGAAGCTTTCTTT.

V gene TRBV18 combines with J gene TRBJ2-1, with TRBD2 as a possible D gene (7 bases). Germline-derived CDR1 and CDR2 are KGHSH and LQKENI. This CDR3 spans 18 amino acids. Trimming took 3 bases from V and 4 from J, leaving 22 bases between them. The CDR3 DNA sequence: TGTGCCAGCTCACCGCCCCTAGGGGGGGCAAATTGGTACAATGAGCAGTTCTTC. Its translation: CASSPPLGGANWYNEQFF.

The CDR3 DNA follows: TGTGCCAGCAGCTTGGCATCGGGAAACACCATATATTTT. Translation: CASSLASGNTIYF. The chain employs TRBV11-2 and TRBJ1-3; unclear D gene. This CDR3 region has 13 residues. The V and J ends lost 3 bases and 4 bases respectively, with 7 bases between them. Germline CDR1 SGHAT, CDR2 FQNNGV.

V gene TRBV6-5 combines with J gene TRBJ1-3; weak D call: TRBD1 (5 bases). CDR1 and CDR2 (germline): MNHEY, SVGAGI. This CDR3 comprises 14 residues. V shed 4 bases and J shed 0 bases, with 7 bases lying between them. The CDR3 loop is CASSSRVSGNTIYF. DNA for the CDR3: TGTGCCAGCAGTTCCAGGGTCTCTGGAAACACCATATATTTT.

CDR3 coding DNA: TGTGCCAGCAGCTTAGGGCGGGGGGCTAGCACAGATACGCAGTATTTT. Translation gives CASSLGRGASTDTQYF. J is TRBJ2-3 and V is TRBV7-3; 8 bases agree with TRBD2. The CDR3 covers 16 residues. The trim removed 2 bases at V and 0 bases at J, leaving 4 bases unmatched. Germline assignment: CDR1 SGHTA and CDR2 FQGTGA.

V is TRBV18 and J is TRBJ2-1, with TRBD2 identical over 14 bases. V shed 8 bases, J shed 3 bases, and the junction held 3 bases outside the gene matches. CDR1 KGHSH and CDR2 LQKENI come from the germline V gene. The CDR3 is 15 amino acids. The CDR3 reads CASGGTSGGYNEQFF. The CDR3 bases are TGTGCCAGCGGGGGGACTAGCGGGGGCTACAATGAGCAGTTCTTC.

The chain links TRBV5-1 to TRBJ1-3; 7 bases are shared with TRBD1. The CDR3 runs 16 residues. Looked up from germline, CDR1 is SGHRS and CDR2 is YFSETQ. J was trimmed by 1 base and V by 4 bases; bases with no gene match: 8. The CDR3 DNA reads as TGCGCCAGCAGCGAACACAGGGGAAGTTCTGGAAACACCATATATTTT. Its translation: CASSEHRGSSGNTIYF. The full variable domain, in which reference TRBV5-1 and TRBJ1-3 provide the parts outside the CDR3, is KAGVTQTPRYLIKTRGQQVTLSCSPISGHRSVSWYQQTPGQGLQFLFEYFSETQRNKGNFPGRFSGRQFSNSRSEMNVSTLELGDSALYLCASSEHRGSSGNTIYFGEGSWLTVV.

The chain couples TRBV29-1 to TRBJ1-1, with D unclear. The V end lost 6 bases, the J end lost 4 bases, and 9 bases lay between the germline ends. The CDR3 totals 11 residues. Per the germline V gene, CDR1 is SQVTM and CDR2 is ANQGSEA. CDR3 protein: CSVAQVTEAFF. The DNA for the CDR3 is TGCAGCGTCGCTCAGGTCACTGAAGCTTTCTTT. The full variable domain, its missing parts supplied by reference TRBV29-1 and TRBJ1-1, is SAVISQKPSRDICQRGTSLTIQCQVDSQVTMMFWYRQQPGQSLTLIATANQGSEATYESGFVIDKFPISRPNLTFSTLTVSNMSPEDSSIYLCSVAQVTEAFFGQGTRLTVV.

The chain links TRBV5-8 to TRBJ2-1; 7 nucleotides align to TRBD2. Unmatched junction bases numbered 4, after V lost 1 base and J lost 3 bases. Germline assignment: CDR1 SGHTS and CDR2 YDEGEE. The CDR3 loop spans 15 amino acids. DNA of the CDR3: TGTGCCAGCAGCTTGTCCGGACTAGGCTACAATGAGCAGTTCTTC. Translated, it gives CASSLSGLGYNEQFF.

On this clone: This specimen includes other DNA sequences encoding the same CDR3. V gene TRBV3-1 (or the pseudogene TRBV3-2) combines with J gene TRBJ1-4; D unclear. This CDR3 has 16 amino acids. Trimming pared 4 bases from V and 1 base from J, leaving 13 bases between. Germline values: CDR1 LGHDT, CDR2 YNNKEL (reference sequence). CDR3: CASSPRGVGTNEKLFF. The CDR3 DNA follows: TGTGCCAGCAGCCCCCGCGGGGTAGGAACTAATGAAAAACTGTTTTTT.

This rearrangement joins TRBV25-1 to TRBJ1-5, with D maybe TRBD1 (5 bases). Trimming left V 8 bases short and J 6 bases short, with 20 bases between. Germline V gives CDR1 MGHDK, CDR2 SYGVNS. The CDR3 has 15 residues. The CDR3: CASFPDPGGSQPQHF. For the CDR3, the DNA is TGTGCCAGCTTCCCGGACCCGGGGGGTAGTCAGCCCCAGCATTTT. Looking up the rest from reference TRBV25-1 and TRBJ1-5 gives the full variable domain: EADIYQTPRYLVIGTGKKITLECSQTMGHDKMYWYQQDPGMELHLIHYSYGVNSTEKGDLSSESTVSRIRTEHFPLTLESARPSHTSQYLCASFPDPGGSQPQHFGDGTRLSIL.

The chain recombines TRBV6-1 with TRBJ2-6; a weak D match, TRBD1 (6 bases). CDR3 size: 16 residues. Trimming shortened V by 6 bases and J by 4 bases, and 16 bases separated the two germline ends. Germline V lookup: CDR1 MNHNS, CDR2 SASEGT. The CDR3 region has the DNA TGTGCCAGCAGCGAACAGGGTCTATCCGGGGCCAACGTCCTGACTTTC. Translating it yields CASSEQGLSGANVLTF.

This clone was seen a single time. The DNA of the CDR3 is TGTGCCAGCAGTCGCGGGGGGGAAAAACTGTTTTTT. Translating gives CASSRGGEKLFF. The V gene is TRBV6-6, the J gene TRBJ1-4; a possible D gene is TRBD1 (5 bases). This CDR3 has 12 residues. From germline, CDR1 is MNHNY and CDR2 SVGAGI (reference sequence). V lost 5 bases and J 8 bases, leaving 9 bases between the germline ends.

This clone was counted only a few times. J is TRBJ1-6 and V is TRBV20-1, with D possibly being TRBD1 (6 bases). Germline-derived CDR1 and CDR2 are DFQATT and SNEGSKA (reference sequence). V dropped 3 bases and J dropped 9 bases, with 12 bases sitting between them. The CDR3 contains 13 residues. The CDR3: CSASGGAGSPLHF. The CDR3 nucleotides are TGCAGTGCTAGTGGGGGCGCAGGTTCACCCCTCCACTTT.